These 13 T cell receptor beta chains originate from one sample sequenced in a study of cytomegalovirus exposure and HLA in healthy donors. In the PCR, 60 Vbeta and 13 Jbeta primers were used. Using immunoSEQ multiplex PCR, the repertoire was profiled, and TCRdb retains in-frame clones only, with some absent. The sample holds fewer than 150,000 clones, about four fifths seen once. The sample was PBMCs. These receptors originate from a man under 40 in good health and CMV-seronegative.

The rearrangement uses TRBV27 and TRBJ2-7, with a tentative D call TRBD1 (6 bases). Deletions cut 6 bases from V and 4 bases from J, with 16 bases between. From germline, CDR1 is MNHEY and CDR2 SMNVEV (reference sequence). There are 14 residues in the CDR3. CDR3 nucleotide sequence: TGTGCCAGCAGCTCTATGGGCCAGGGGTACGAGCAGTACTTC. It yields the protein CASSSMGQGYEQYF.

The V call is TRBV30, the J call TRBJ2-3; maybe TRBD2 (5 bases). V was pared by 4 bases and J by 0 bases, with 14 bases between. The CDR3 has 15 amino acids. Germline V gives CDR1 GTSNPN, CDR2 SVGIG (reference sequence). CDR3 DNA: TGTGCCTGGACCCCACGGGGTGGGAGCACAGATACGCAGTATTTT. Translating gives CAWTPRGGSTDTQYF.

CDR3 sequence reads: CASSPKPRGEQYF. For the CDR3, the DNA is TGCGCCAGCAGCCCGAAGCCTCGTGGCGAGCAGTACTTC. V and J are TRBV5-1 and TRBJ2-7; D gene uncertain. This CDR3 region has 13 residues. Deletions cut 4 bases from V and 6 bases from J, with 14 bases between. Germline lookup yields CDR1 SGHRS and CDR2 YFSETQ.

The chain combines TRBV6-4 with TRBJ2-5; TRBD1 aligns across 9 bases. Germline CDR1 is MRHNA and CDR2 is SNTAGT. The CDR3 is made up of 13 amino acids. V lost 5 bases, J lost 6 bases, and 4 bases stayed unmatched. The CDR3 protein is CASSTGQGKTQYF. The CDR3, as DNA: TGTGCCAGCAGTACCGGACAGGGGAAGACCCAGTACTTC.

The chain uses TRBV5-4 and TRBJ2-4, with D perhaps matching TRBD1 (6 bases). Trimming took 4 bases from V and 0 from J, leaving 14 bases between them. Looked up from germline, CDR1 is SGHNT and CDR2 is YYREEE (reference sequence). The CDR3 sequence is 16 residues long. CDR3 sequence: CASSRTTGVAKNIQYF. For the CDR3, the DNA is TGTGCCAGCAGCCGGACGACAGGAGTAGCCAAAAACATTCAGTACTTC.

The V call is TRBV7-9, the J call TRBJ1-6, with TRBD1 matching over 7 bases. The germline CDR1 and CDR2 sequences are SEHNR and FQNEAQ (reference sequence). The length of the CDR3 is 15 residues. The junction had 3 bases not matched to a gene; V was cut back by 5 bases and J by 2 bases. CDR3 in amino acids: CASSQGQTYNSPLHF. In DNA, the CDR3 is TGTGCCAGCAGCCAGGGACAGACCTATAATTCACCCCTCCACTTT.

In nucleotides, the CDR3 is TGCGCCAGCAGCCAGGGAATGAACACTGAAGCTTTCTTT. This codes for CASSQGMNTEAFF. The chain is built from TRBV5-1 and TRBJ1-1, with D possibly TRBD1 on 5 matching bases. V was clipped by 4 bases and J by 0 bases, with 7 bases between them. The CDR3 loop spans 13 amino acids. CDR1 SGHRS and CDR2 YFSETQ come from the germline V gene.

The chain carries TRBV6-5 and TRBJ2-1; 7 bases match TRBD2. This CDR3 contains 15 residues. V lost 7 bases, J lost 7 bases, and 13 bases stayed unmatched. Germline CDR1 is MNHEY and CDR2 is SVGAGI. CDR3: CASKTPVAGENEQFF. The CDR3 nucleotides read TGTGCCAGCAAAACCCCTGTGGCGGGAGAGAATGAGCAGTTCTTC.

The chain uses TRBV7-2 and TRBJ2-3; 10 nucleotides match TRBD2. Germline CDR1 and CDR2: SGHTA and FQGNSA. This CDR3 region has 16 residues. J gave up 4 bases and V 1 base, and 5 bases lay outside the gene matches. CDR3 in DNA: TGTGCCAGCAGCTTAGATCTAGCGGGAGACGCAGATACGCAGTATTTT. This gives the protein CASSLDLAGDADTQYF.

Worth noting for this clone: Other DNA sequences in this sample translate to the same CDR3. The chain couples TRBV6-6 to TRBJ1-5; D might be TRBD1 (5 bases). Trimming shortened V by 0 bases and J by 6 bases, and 12 bases separated the two germline ends. CDR1 and CDR2 from the germline V gene are MNHNY and SVGAGI (reference sequence). The CDR3 has 15 residues. The CDR3 DNA reads TGTGCCAGCAGTTACTCAGACAGTTTGGGTCAGCCCCAGCATTTT. Protein product: CASSYSDSLGQPQHF.

This clone was seen a handful of times. The junction shows a germline mismatch at one end, possibly a read error. V gene TRBV7-7 combines with J gene TRBJ2-2; D is unclear. The germline V gene encodes CDR1 SSHAT and CDR2 FNYEAQ (reference sequence). The CDR3 spans 13 residues. CDR3 nucleotides: TGTGCTAGCAGCTTTCAGTTAAGCGGGGAGCTGTTTTTT. Residues: CASSFQLSGELFF.

V is TRBV5-5 and J is TRBJ2-5, with 12 bases that match TRBD1. V shed 2 bases and J 5 bases; nucleotides not matched to a gene: 4. Germline CDR1 and CDR2: SGHKS and YYEKEE (reference sequence). The CDR3 sequence is 15 residues long. The CDR3 region is CASSFGTGGEETQYF. Here the CDR3 DNA reads TGTGCCAGCAGCTTTGGGACAGGGGGCGAGGAGACCCAGTACTTC.

The chain carries TRBV5-1 and TRBJ2-5; D is ambiguous. V lost 4 bases to trimming and J lost 2 bases, with 18 bases between them. The CDR3 is made up of 16 amino acids. Germline-derived CDR1 and CDR2 are SGHRS and YFSETQ. The CDR3 sequence: CASSQPTFGSQETQYF. CDR3 nucleotide sequence: TGCGCCAGCAGCCAACCCACGTTCGGGTCACAAGAGACCCAGTACTTC.